These T cell receptor beta chains were read from a single sample in a study of blood T cell repertoires in COVID-19. The table came from immunoSEQ multiplex PCR; TCRdb's copy has only in-frame clones and leaves some out. The sample includes around 360,000 clones, 87% of them seen just once. The sequencing sample was made of PBMCs or T cells enriched from blood (not recorded which). The receptor source for this set is a woman in her 30s who had recovered from COVID-19. Both conserved end residues are part of each CDR3. The D gene is left open where the match is weak. Rows may omit the clone size; those that give it use once, few, many or a size class.

v_gene	j_gene	len	d_gene	abundance	CDR3aa	CDR3nt
TRBV12-5	TRBJ2-1	12	-	-	CASGLGLNEQFF	TGTGCTAGTGGTTTGGGCCTAAATGAGCAGTTCTTC
TRBV29-1	TRBJ1-3	14	-	once	CSVVQGRSGNTIYF	TGCAGCGTTGTTCAGGGCCGTTCTGGAAACACCATATATTTT
TRBV15	TRBJ2-2	17	TRBD2	-	CATSRGGGRARTGELFF	TGTGCCACCAGCAGAGGTGGCGGGAGGGCCCGCACCGGGGAGCTGTTTTTT
TRBV2	TRBJ1-1	12	-	few	CASNQGITEAFF	TGTGCCAGCAATCAGGGGATAACTGAAGCTTTCTTT
TRBV11-3	TRBJ1-1	12	-	-	CASSYTDSEAFF	TGTGCCAGCAGCTACACGGACAGTGAAGCTTTCTTT
TRBV6-1	TRBJ2-3	16	TRBD2	-	CASSGGLAGPTDTQYF	TGTGCCAGCAGTGGCGGACTAGCGGGTCCCACAGATACGCAGTATTTT
TRBV9	TRBJ2-2	16	TRBD2	-	CASSVQLAGATGELFF	TGTGCCAGCAGCGTACAACTAGCGGGGGCCACCGGGGAGCTGTTTTTT
TRBV29-1	TRBJ1-1	13	TRBD1	-	CSGAHRGDTEAFF	TGCAGCGGGGCCCACAGGGGAGACACTGAAGCTTTCTTT
TRBV7-3	TRBJ2-5	13	-	-	CASSLSVEETQYF	TGTGCCAGCAGCTTATCAGTTGAAGAGACCCAGTACTTC
TRBV3-1/TRBV3-2	TRBJ1-5	16	-	-	CASSQSGGRGNQPQHF	TGTGCCAGCAGCCAAAGCGGGGGAAGGGGCAATCAGCCCCAGCATTTT
TRBV25-1	TRBJ2-5	15	TRBD2	once	CASSVGGSSGETQYF	TGTGCCAGCAGTGTCGGCGGGAGTAGTGGAGAGACCCAGTACTTC
TRBV28	TRBJ1-5	15	TRBD1	-	CASSLNRDSSKPQHF	TGTGCCAGCAGTTTAAATCGGGACAGTAGCAAACCCCAGCATTTT
TRBV30	TRBJ1-4	14	-	-	CAWAGRGGNEKLFF	TGTGCCTGGGCCGGTCGGGGAGGTAATGAAAAACTGTTTTTT
TRBV6-6	TRBJ2-2	14	TRBD2	-	CASSGGRNTGELFF	TGTGCCAGCAGCGGGGGGAGAAACACCGGGGAGCTGTTTTTT
TRBV7-9	TRBJ1-2	14	-	-	CASSPGTKGSGYTF	TGTGCCAGCAGCCCTGGGACTAAGGGGTCTGGCTACACCTTC
TRBV6-5	TRBJ1-4	15	-	-	CASSADSWKGEKLFF	TGTGCCAGCAGCGCCGACAGCTGGAAGGGAGAAAAACTGTTTTTT
TRBV28	TRBJ2-7	11	-	-	CASSGGYEQYF	TGTGCCAGCAGTGGAGGCTACGAGCAGTACTTC
TRBV21-1	TRBJ2-4	14	-	-	CASSKGQRENIQYF	TGTGCCAGCAGCAAAGGACAAAGGGAGAACATTCAGTACTTC
TRBV13	TRBJ2-7	15	TRBD2	once	CASSLFSGGLYEQYF	TGTGCCAGCAGCTTATTTAGCGGGGGCCTTTACGAGCAGTACTTC
TRBV5-4	TRBJ1-2	16	-	few	CASGSGGPTTNYGYTF	TGTGCCAGCGGGAGTGGAGGGCCTACTACCAACTATGGCTACACCTTC
TRBV5-1	TRBJ2-5	15	-	-	CASSLDPQGKETQYF	TGCGCCAGCAGCTTGGACCCTCAGGGGAAAGAGACCCAGTACTTC
TRBV19	TRBJ1-5	15	TRBD1	-	CASRAETGRNQPQHF	TGTGCCAGTAGAGCCGAGACAGGGCGTAATCAGCCCCAGCATTTT
TRBV9	TRBJ2-5	13	-	few	CASSKIPEETQYF	TGTGCCAGCAGCAAAATCCCGGAAGAGACCCAGTACTTC
TRBV7-8	TRBJ1-3	16	-	-	CASSPGRISSGNTIYF	TGTGCCAGCAGCCCCGGGAGAATAAGCTCTGGAAACACCATATATTTT
TRBV7-2	TRBJ2-7	16	-	-	CASSKRGGSFTYEQYF	TGTGCCAGCAGCAAAAGGGGGGGTTCATTCACCTACGAGCAGTACTTC
TRBV28	TRBJ2-2	13	-	-	CASLVRYTGELFF	TGTGCCAGCTTGGTGCGATACACCGGGGAGCTGTTTTTT
TRBV4-2	TRBJ2-7	16	TRBD2	-	CASSQVGAGGPYEQYF	TGTGCCAGCAGCCAAGTAGGGGCGGGAGGGCCTTACGAGCAGTACTTC
TRBV7-8	TRBJ2-2	16	TRBD2	-	CASSSATSGVTGELFF	TGTGCCAGCAGCTCGGCGACTAGCGGGGTCACCGGGGAGCTGTTTTTT
TRBV28	TRBJ1-6	12	TRBD1	-	CASSLVRGPLHF	TGTGCCAGCAGTTTAGTCAGGGGGCCCCTCCACTTT
TRBV11-2	TRBJ2-1	18	-	few	CASSLREGAGHFYNEQFF	TGTGCCAGCAGCCTCCGTGAGGGAGCGGGTCACTTCTACAATGAGCAGTTCTTC
TRBV5-1	TRBJ1-1	15	TRBD1	few	CASGTGASMNTEAFF	TGCGCCAGCGGGACAGGGGCCTCGATGAACACTGAAGCTTTCTTT
TRBV10-3	TRBJ2-5	18	TRBD2	once	CAISQRLAGGPPTETQYF	TGTGCCATCAGCCAAAGACTAGCGGGAGGGCCCCCGACGGAGACCCAGTACTTC
TRBV6-5	TRBJ1-1	14	-	-	CASSWDTSNTEAFF	TGTGCCAGCAGTTGGGACACCTCGAACACTGAAGCTTTCTTT
TRBV5-1	TRBJ1-4	17	-	few	CASSLETPGAPNEKLFF	TGCGCCAGCAGCTTGGAAACCCCAGGGGCCCCTAATGAAAAACTGTTTTTT
TRBV28	TRBJ2-2	15	TRBD2	-	CASSWGTSGTGELFF	TGTGCCAGCAGTTGGGGGACTAGCGGGACCGGGGAGCTGTTTTTT
TRBV2	TRBJ2-5	12	-	-	CASGRDVETQYF	TGTGCCAGCGGACGGGATGTAGAGACCCAGTACTTC
TRBV4-1	TRBJ2-7	16	TRBD1	-	CASSPRLTGINYEQYF	TGCGCCAGCAGCCCACGACTGACAGGGATCAACTACGAGCAGTACTTC
TRBV24-1	TRBJ1-2	13	-	once	CATSDYSGNGYTF	TGTGCCACCAGTGATTACTCGGGGAATGGCTACACCTTC
TRBV9	TRBJ2-3	12	-	-	CASSARGYEVYF	TGTGCCAGCAGCGCAAGAGGATACGAGGTGTATTTT
TRBV5-1	TRBJ2-3	16	TRBD2	-	CASSSGTSGSIDTQYF	TGCGCCAGCAGCTCCGGGACTAGCGGGAGTATAGATACGCAGTATTTT
TRBV28	TRBJ2-2	14	-	-	CASNEASVAGELFF	TGTGCCAGCAATGAAGCCTCGGTTGCCGGGGAGCTGTTTTTT
TRBV12-3/TRBV12-4	TRBJ1-2	13	-	-	CASSLLSNYGYTF	TGTGCCAGCAGTTTATTATCTAACTATGGCTACACCTTC
TRBV5-4	TRBJ2-7	14	-	-	CASSLGYSSYEQYF	TGTGCCAGCAGCTTGGGGTACAGCTCCTACGAGCAGTACTTC
TRBV15	TRBJ2-1	19	TRBD2	-	CATSRDTGTSGLLYNEQFF	TGTGCCACCAGCAGAGATACGGGGACTAGCGGGCTTCTTTACAATGAGCAGTTCTTC
TRBV5-8	TRBJ2-3	16	-	few	CASSPGASPSTDTQYF	TGTGCCAGCAGTCCGGGTGCCTCCCCTAGCACAGATACGCAGTATTTT
TRBV11-2	TRBJ1-1	13	TRBD1	-	CANMGQLNTEAFF	TGTGCCAACATGGGACAGCTGAACACTGAAGCTTTCTTT
TRBV5-5	TRBJ2-3	17	-	-	CASSPRGAGVPSDTQYF	TGTGCCAGCAGCCCGAGGGGGGCGGGGGTTCCATCCGATACGCAGTATTTT
TRBV11-2	TRBJ2-1	14	-	-	CASTPTRGDNEQFF	TGTGCCAGCACCCCTACCCGAGGTGACAATGAGCAGTTCTTC
TRBV6-5	TRBJ2-1	15	TRBD2	-	CASSPQASGRNEQFF	TGTGCCAGCAGTCCCCAAGCTAGCGGGAGGAATGAGCAGTTCTTC
TRBV28	TRBJ2-7	15	-	-	CASNTEIHGTYEQYF	TGTGCCAGCAATACCGAAATCCACGGGACCTACGAGCAGTACTTC
TRBV11-2	TRBJ2-7	16	-	few	CASSLVVGLSSYEQYF	TGTGCCAGCAGCTTAGTGGTAGGACTAAGCTCCTACGAGCAGTACTTC
TRBV19	TRBJ1-1	12	-	-	CASSRWNTEAFF	TGTGCCAGTAGCAGGTGGAACACTGAAGCTTTCTTT
TRBV16	TRBJ1-2	16	TRBD1	once	CASSRSMGDSLYGYTF	TGTGCCAGCAGCCGAAGCATGGGGGACAGCCTCTATGGCTACACCTTC
TRBV19	TRBJ2-1	16	TRBD2	-	CASSTVSGAIYNEQFF	TGTGCCAGTAGTACCGTTAGCGGGGCGATTTACAATGAGCAGTTCTTC